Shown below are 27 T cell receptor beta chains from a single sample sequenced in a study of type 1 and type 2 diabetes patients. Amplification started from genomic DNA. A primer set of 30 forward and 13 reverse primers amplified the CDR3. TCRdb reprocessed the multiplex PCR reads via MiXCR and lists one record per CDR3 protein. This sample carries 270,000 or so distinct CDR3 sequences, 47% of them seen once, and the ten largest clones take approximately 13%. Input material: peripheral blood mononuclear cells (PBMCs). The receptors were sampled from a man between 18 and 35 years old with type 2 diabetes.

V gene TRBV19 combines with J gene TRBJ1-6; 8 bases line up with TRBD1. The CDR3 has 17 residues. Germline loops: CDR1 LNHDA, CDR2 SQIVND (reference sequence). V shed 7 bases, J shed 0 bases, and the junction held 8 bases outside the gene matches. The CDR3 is CASTDRGSSSYNSPLHF. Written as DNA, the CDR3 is TGTGCCAGTACCGACAGGGGCTCCAGCTCCTATAATTCACCCCTCCACTTT. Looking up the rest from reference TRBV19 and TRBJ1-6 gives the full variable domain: DGGITQSPKYLFRKEGQNVTLSCEQNLNHDAMYWYRQDPGQGLRLIYYSQIVNDFQKGDIAEGYSVSREKKESFPLTVTSAQKNPTAFYLCASTDRGSSSYNSPLHFGNGTRLTVT.

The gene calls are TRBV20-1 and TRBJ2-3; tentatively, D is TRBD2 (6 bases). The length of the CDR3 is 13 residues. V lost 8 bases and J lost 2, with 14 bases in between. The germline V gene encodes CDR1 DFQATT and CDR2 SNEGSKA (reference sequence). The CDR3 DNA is TGCAGTACCGCAGCGGGCATCACAGATACGCAGTATTTT. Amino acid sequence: CSTAAGITDTQYF.

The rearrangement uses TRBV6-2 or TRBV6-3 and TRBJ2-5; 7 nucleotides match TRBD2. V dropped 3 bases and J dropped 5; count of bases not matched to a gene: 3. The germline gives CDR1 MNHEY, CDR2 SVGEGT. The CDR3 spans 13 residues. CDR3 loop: CASSYAGVETQYF. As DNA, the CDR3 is TGTGCCAGCAGTTATGCGGGGGTTGAGACCCAGTACTTC.

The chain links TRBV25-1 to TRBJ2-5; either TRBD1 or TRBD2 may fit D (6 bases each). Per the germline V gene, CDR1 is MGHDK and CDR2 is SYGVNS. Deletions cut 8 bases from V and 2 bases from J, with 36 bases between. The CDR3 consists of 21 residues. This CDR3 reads CASLRFPGRGRRGVPQETQYF. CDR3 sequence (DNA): TGTGCCAGCCTCCGGTTTCCCGGGAGAGGAAGAAGGGGGGTCCCACAAGAGACCCAGTACTTC.

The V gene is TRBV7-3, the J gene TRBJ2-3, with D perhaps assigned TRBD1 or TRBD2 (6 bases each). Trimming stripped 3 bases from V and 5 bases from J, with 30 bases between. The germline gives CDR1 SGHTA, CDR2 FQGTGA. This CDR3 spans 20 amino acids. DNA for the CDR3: TGTGCCAGCAGCTTCGGCGGGTGGGGCCGTCGAGGGGGGCGGGTAGATACGCAGTATTTT. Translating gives CASSFGGWGRRGGRVDTQYF.

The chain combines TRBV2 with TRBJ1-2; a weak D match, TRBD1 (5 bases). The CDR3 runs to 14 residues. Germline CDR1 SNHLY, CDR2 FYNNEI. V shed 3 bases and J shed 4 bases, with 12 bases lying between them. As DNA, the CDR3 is TGTGCCAGCAGTGACGGGGGACCCTCCTATGGCTACACCTTC. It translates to CASSDGGPSYGYTF. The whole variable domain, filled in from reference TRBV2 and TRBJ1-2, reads EPEVTQTPSHQVTQMGQEVILRCVPISNHLYFYWYRQILGQKVEFLVSFYNNEISEKSEIFDDQFSVERPDGSNFTLKIRSTKLEDSAMYFCASSDGGPSYGYTFGSGTRLTVV.

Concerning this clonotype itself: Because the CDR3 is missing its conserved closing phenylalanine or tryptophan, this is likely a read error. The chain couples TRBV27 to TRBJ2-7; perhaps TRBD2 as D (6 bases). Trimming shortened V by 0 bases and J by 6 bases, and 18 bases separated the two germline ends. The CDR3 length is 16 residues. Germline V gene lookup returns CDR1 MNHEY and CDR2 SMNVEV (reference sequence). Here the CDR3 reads CASSLSLATRAGEQYL. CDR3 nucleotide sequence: TGTGCCAGCAGTTTATCCCTAGCGACTAGAGCGGGCGAGCAGTACCTC.

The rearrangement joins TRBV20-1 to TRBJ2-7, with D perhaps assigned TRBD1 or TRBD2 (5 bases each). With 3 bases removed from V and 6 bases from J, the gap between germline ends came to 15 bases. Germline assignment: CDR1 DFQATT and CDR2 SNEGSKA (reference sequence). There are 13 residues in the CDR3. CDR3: CSARGTTETEQYF. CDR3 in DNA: TGCAGTGCTAGGGGGACCACTGAAACCGAGCAGTACTTC.

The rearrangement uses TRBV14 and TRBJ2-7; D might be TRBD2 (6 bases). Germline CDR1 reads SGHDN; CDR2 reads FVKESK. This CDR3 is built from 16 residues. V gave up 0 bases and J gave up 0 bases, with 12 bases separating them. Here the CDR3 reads CASSQEFHGSSYEQYF. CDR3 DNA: TGTGCCAGCAGCCAAGAATTTCACGGGAGCTCCTACGAGCAGTACTTC.

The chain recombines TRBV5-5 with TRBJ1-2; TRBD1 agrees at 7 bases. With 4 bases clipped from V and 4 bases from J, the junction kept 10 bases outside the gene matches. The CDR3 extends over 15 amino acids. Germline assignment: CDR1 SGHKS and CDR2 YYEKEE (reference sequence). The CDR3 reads CASSPTVGTAYGYTF. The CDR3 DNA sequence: TGTGCCAGCAGCCCAACCGTCGGGACAGCCTATGGCTACACCTTC.

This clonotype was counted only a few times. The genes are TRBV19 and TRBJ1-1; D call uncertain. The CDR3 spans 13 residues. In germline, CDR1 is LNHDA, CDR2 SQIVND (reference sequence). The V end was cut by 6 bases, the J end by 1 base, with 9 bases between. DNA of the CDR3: TGTGCCAGTAGACAACTAGAGAACACTGAAGCTTTCTTT. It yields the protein CASRQLENTEAFF.

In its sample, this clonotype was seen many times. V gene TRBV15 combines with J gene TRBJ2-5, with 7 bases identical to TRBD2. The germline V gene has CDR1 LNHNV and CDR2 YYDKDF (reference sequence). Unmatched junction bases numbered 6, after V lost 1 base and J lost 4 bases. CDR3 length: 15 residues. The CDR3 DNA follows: TGTGCCACCAGCAGAGGCGGCGGGGAGGGAGAGACCCAGTACTTC. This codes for CATSRGGGEGETQYF.

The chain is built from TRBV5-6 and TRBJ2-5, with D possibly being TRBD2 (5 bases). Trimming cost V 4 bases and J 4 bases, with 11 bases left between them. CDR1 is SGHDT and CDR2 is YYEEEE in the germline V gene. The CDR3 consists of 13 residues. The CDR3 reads CASSAAGVETQYF. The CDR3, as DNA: TGTGCCAGCAGCGCCGCCGGGGTAGAGACCCAGTACTTC.

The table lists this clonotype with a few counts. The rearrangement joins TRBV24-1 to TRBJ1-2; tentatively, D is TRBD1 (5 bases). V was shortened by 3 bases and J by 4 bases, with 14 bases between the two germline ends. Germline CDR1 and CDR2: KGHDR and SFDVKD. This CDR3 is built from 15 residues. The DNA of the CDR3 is TGTGCCACCAGTGATCCCGAAGGGGCGGGCTATGGCTACACCTTC. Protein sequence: CATSDPEGAGYGYTF.

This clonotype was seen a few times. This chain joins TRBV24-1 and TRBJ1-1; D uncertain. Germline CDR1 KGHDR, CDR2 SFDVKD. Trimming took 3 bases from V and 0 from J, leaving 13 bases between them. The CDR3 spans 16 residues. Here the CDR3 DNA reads TGTGCCACCAGTGATCCCGCCCCCGTCGTGAACACTGAAGCTTTCTTT. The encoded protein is CATSDPAPVVNTEAFF.

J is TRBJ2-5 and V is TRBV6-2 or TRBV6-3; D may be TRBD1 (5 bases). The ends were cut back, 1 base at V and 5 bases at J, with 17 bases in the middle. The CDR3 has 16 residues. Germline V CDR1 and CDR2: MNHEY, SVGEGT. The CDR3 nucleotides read TGTGCCAGCAGTTACTTAGGGGCAGGTACGGACGAGACCCAGTACTTC. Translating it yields CASSYLGAGTDETQYF.

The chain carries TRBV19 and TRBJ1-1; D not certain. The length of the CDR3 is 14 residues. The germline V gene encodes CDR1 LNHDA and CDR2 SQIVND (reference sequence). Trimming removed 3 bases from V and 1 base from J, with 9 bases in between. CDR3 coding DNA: TGTGCCAGTAGTATCACCGCAGGGAACACTGAAGCTTTCTTT. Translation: CASSITAGNTEAFF.

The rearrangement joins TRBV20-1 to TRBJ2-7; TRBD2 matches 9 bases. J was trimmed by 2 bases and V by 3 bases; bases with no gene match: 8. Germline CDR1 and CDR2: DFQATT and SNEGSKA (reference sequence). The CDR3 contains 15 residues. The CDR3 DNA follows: TGCAGTGCTAGTTTTGGGACTAGCTACGCCTACGAGCAGTACTTC. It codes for CSASFGTSYAYEQYF.

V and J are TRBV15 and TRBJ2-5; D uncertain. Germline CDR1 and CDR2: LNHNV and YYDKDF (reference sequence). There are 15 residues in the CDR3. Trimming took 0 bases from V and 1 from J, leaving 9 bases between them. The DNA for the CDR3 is TGTGCCACCAGCAGAGATCTGACGACCCAAGAGACCCAGTACTTC. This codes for CATSRDLTTQETQYF.

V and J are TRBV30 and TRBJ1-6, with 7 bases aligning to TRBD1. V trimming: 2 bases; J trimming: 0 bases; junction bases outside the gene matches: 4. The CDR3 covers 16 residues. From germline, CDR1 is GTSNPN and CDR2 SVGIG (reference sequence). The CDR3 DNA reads TGTGCCTGGAGTACAGGGGACCCCTCCTATAATTCACCCCTCCACTTT. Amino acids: CAWSTGDPSYNSPLHF.

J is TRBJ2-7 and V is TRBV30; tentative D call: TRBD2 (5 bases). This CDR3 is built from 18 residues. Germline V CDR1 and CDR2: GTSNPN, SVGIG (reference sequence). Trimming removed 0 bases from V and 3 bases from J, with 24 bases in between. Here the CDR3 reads CAWSVGRWFARRGYEQYF. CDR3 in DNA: TGTGCCTGGAGTGTAGGGCGCTGGTTTGCTCGACGGGGCTACGAGCAGTACTTC.

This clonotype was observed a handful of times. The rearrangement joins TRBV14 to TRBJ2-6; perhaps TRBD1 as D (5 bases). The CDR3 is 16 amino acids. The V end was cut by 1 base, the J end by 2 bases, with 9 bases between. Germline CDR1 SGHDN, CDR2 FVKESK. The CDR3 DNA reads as TGTGCCAGCAGCCAAGGCAGGGTAGCTGGGGCCAACGTCCTGACTTTC. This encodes CASSQGRVAGANVLTF.

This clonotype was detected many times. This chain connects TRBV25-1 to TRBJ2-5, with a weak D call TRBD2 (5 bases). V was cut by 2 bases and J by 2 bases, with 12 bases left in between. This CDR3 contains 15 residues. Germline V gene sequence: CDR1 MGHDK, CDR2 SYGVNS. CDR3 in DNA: TGTGCCAGCAGTGAAGCGGGTCAAGTACAAGAGACCCAGTACTTC. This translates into CASSEAGQVQETQYF. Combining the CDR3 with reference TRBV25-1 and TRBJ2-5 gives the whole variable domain EADIYQTPRYLVIGTGKKITLECSQTMGHDKMYWYQQDPGMELHLIHYSYGVNSTEKGDLSSESTVSRIRTEHFPLTLESARPSHTSQYLCASSEAGQVQETQYFGPGTRLLVL.

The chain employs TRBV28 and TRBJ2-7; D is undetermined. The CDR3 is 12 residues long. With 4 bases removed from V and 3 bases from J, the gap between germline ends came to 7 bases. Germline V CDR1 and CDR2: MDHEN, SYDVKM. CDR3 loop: CASSSIFYEQYF. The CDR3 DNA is TGTGCCAGCAGTTCTATCTTCTACGAGCAGTACTTC.

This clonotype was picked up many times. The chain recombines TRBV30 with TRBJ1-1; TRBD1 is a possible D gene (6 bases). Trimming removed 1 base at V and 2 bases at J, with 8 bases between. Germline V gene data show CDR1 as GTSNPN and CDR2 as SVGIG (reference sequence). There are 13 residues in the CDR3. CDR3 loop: CAWSEGVNTEAFF. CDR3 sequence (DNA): TGTGCCTGGAGTGAGGGGGTCAACACTGAAGCTTTCTTT.

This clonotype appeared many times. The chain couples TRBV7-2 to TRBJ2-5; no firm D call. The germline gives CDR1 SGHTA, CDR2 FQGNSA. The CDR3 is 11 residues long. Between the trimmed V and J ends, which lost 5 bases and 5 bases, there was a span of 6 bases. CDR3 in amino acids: CASSLKETQYF. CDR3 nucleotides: TGTGCCAGCAGCCTGAAGGAGACCCAGTACTTC.

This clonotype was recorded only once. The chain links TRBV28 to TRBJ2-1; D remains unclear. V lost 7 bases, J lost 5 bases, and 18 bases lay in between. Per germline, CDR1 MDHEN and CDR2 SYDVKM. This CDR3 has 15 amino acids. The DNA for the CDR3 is TGTGCCAGCACCCCTGGGTCAGTGAAAAACAATGAGCAGTTCTTC. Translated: CASTPGSVKNNEQFF.